This TCR beta chain was observed in a study of cytomegalovirus exposure and HLA in healthy donors. Amplification used 60 Vbeta primers and 13 Jbeta primers. Clones were sequenced by immunoSEQ multiplex PCR, and TCRdb holds only the in-frame ones, with some missing. The sample consists of 250,000 to 350,000 clones, under 80% of them appearing once. Trimming took 0 bases from V and 5 from J; bases not matched to a gene: 3. Germline V gives CDR1 SGHRS, CDR2 YFSETQ. The CDR3 is 15 residues long. The chain carries TRBV5-1 and TRBJ2-1; TRBD2 matches at 9 bases. This TCR came from a female donor in good health and CMV-seronegative. What was sequenced was PBMCs. In DNA form, the CDR3 reads TGCGCCAGCAGCTTGGTAGCGGGGGCTAACAATGAGCAGTTCTTC. Translated: CASSLVAGANNEQFF.